This entry features one T cell receptor beta chain sequence. The antigen is unknown. This record comes from a study of cytomegalovirus exposure and HLA in healthy donors. Findings and caveats of the study: The authors enumerated around 150 TCR beta chains as linked to cytomegalovirus. It was shown in a later analysis that HLA-associated TCR beta chains were more clonally expanded than other, equally common chains. The classifier reportedly diagnosed cytomegalovirus status with high sensitivity and specificity.

Researchers ran the PCR with 60 Vbeta and 13 Jbeta primers. TCRdb's copy holds only in-frame clones and misses some; the assay was immunoSEQ multiplex PCR. The sample carries approximately 210,000 clones, more than 75% recorded once. The receptor was derived from a man aged 40-49 years in good health and CMV-seropositive. Sequencing was performed on PBMCs.

The CDR3 DNA sequence: TGTGCCAGCAGCAATGGACAGCTGAACACTGAAGCTTTCTTT. Encoded protein: CASSNGQLNTEAFF. The V and J genes are TRBV6-5 and TRBJ1-1, with a tentative D call TRBD1 (6 bases). The CDR3 is made up of 14 amino acids. The V end was cut by 6 bases, the J end by 0 bases, with 11 bases between. The germline V gene has CDR1 MNHEY and CDR2 SVGAGI.